The TCR beta chain under discussion was sequenced for a study of blood T cell repertoires in COVID-19. The overall study: Sites in the United States, Italy and Spain provided acute and convalescent COVID-19 samples.

Per the germline V gene, CDR1 is SGHRS and CDR2 is YFSETQ. V shed 4 bases and J 3 bases; nucleotides not matched to a gene: 23. The CDR3 covers 22 residues. Original data processing: Nucleated cell counts were estimated from reference gene primer amplification. Measured with immunoSEQ multiplex PCR; TCRdb has only the in-frame clones, and not every one. Clonal size and the V and J genes are those of that table, whereas D and trimming came from the DNA. The sample holds roughly 350,000 clones, 90% to 95% seen once. The rearrangement uses TRBV5-1 and TRBJ2-1, with TRBD1 matching over 12 bases. Sequencing was carried out using peripheral blood. The clonotype comes from a woman in her late teens or twenties who had recovered from COVID-19. The CDR3 bases are TGCGCCAGCAGCGGCGGGACAGGGGGCGTAGCGGGAGTTACTGGGGGCTACAATGAGCAGTTCTTC. This codes for CASSGGTGGVAGVTGGYNEQFF.